These 21 T cell receptor beta chains came from one sample sequenced in a study of PD-L1 blockade in urothelial cancer. Libraries were prepared by immunoSEQ multiplex PCR; TCRdb keeps only in-frame clonotypes and omits some of them. Here the sample spans about 43,000 clones, 88% being singletons. This specimen consisted of PBMCs, obtained around atezolizumab (anti-PD-L1) treatment. These receptors were collected from a woman in her fifties or sixties with urothelial cancer.

This clone was counted between two and nine times. This chain joins TRBV5-1 and TRBJ1-3; no clear D gene. Trimming removed 0 bases from V and 0 bases from J, with 7 bases in between. CDR3 length: 15 residues. Germline V gene sequence: CDR1 SGHRS, CDR2 YFSETQ. In nucleotides, the CDR3 is TGCGCCAGCAGCTTGGCACAGAGCTCTGGAAACACCATATATTTT. It specifies CASSLAQSSGNTIYF.

The V gene is TRBV7-2, the J gene TRBJ2-3, with 11 bases identical to TRBD2. CDR1 is SGHTA and CDR2 is FQGNSA in the germline V gene. This CDR3 is 16 amino acids long. V shed 4 bases and J 2 bases; nucleotides not matched to a gene: 5. CDR3 in DNA: TGTGCCAGCAGCTCAGGGACTAGCGGAAACACAGATACGCAGTATTTT. Amino acid sequence: CASSSGTSGNTDTQYF.

The V call is TRBV7-2, the J call TRBJ1-1, with TRBD1 as a possible D gene (5 bases). With 1 base removed from V and 6 bases from J, the gap between germline ends came to 9 bases. The CDR3 is 13 residues long. Germline V gene lookup returns CDR1 SGHTA and CDR2 FQGNSA. CDR3: CASSLVQGAEAFF. The CDR3 DNA reads as TGTGCCAGCAGCTTAGTGCAGGGTGCTGAAGCTTTCTTT.

This clone was observed a single time. V and J are TRBV28 and TRBJ2-7; D is possibly TRBD2 (6 bases). V lost 5 bases to trimming and J lost 7 bases, with 18 bases between them. The CDR3 spans 14 residues. In germline, CDR1 is MDHEN, CDR2 SYDVKM. CDR3: CASSPFGTPGEQYF. In DNA form, the CDR3 reads TGTGCCAGCAGTCCATTCGGGACTCCAGGGGAGCAGTACTTC.

The chain is built from TRBV5-1 and TRBJ2-3, with a possible D match to TRBD2 (7 bases). CDR1 is SGHRS, CDR2 YFSETQ, per germline. The CDR3 runs 15 residues. V was cut by 2 bases and J by 4 bases, with 14 bases left in between. The CDR3 nucleotides read TGCGCCAGCAGCTTCGAAGGGGGGGCCCCAGATACGCAGTATTTT. Residues: CASSFEGGAPDTQYF.

The V gene is TRBV5-4, the J gene TRBJ2-1; 11 nucleotides agree with TRBD2. Germline values: CDR1 SGHNT, CDR2 YYREEE (reference sequence). V shed 10 bases, J shed 6 bases, and the junction held 12 bases outside the gene matches. CDR3 length equals 15 residues. CDR3 sequence (DNA): TGTGCCTCAAGACTAGCGGGATCGTTAGGCAATGAGCAGTTCTTC. Its protein is CASRLAGSLGNEQFF. The complete variable domain, with remaining parts taken from reference TRBV5-4 and TRBJ2-1, reads ETGVTQSPTHLIKTRGQQVTLRCSSQSGHNTVSWYQQALGQGPQFIFQYYREEENGRGNFPPRFSGLQFPNYSSELNVNALELDDSALYLCASRLAGSLGNEQFFGPGTRLTVL.

The genes are TRBV13 and TRBJ1-2; no firm D call. The germline gives CDR1 PRHDT, CDR2 FYEKMQ (reference sequence). The germline V and J ends were trimmed by 3 bases and 2 bases, with 25 bases remaining between them. This CDR3 comprises 19 residues. The CDR3 spells CASSFGIPPGITTNYGYTF. The DNA for the CDR3 is TGTGCCAGCAGCTTCGGGATTCCTCCCGGGATAACCACCAACTATGGCTACACCTTC.

The rearrangement uses TRBV5-6 and TRBJ1-5, with no clear D. Germline V lookup: CDR1 SGHDT, CDR2 YYEEEE. V dropped 0 bases and J dropped 1 base, with 8 bases sitting between them. This CDR3 contains 15 residues. CDR3 loop: CASSLGQYSNQPQHF. As DNA, the CDR3 is TGTGCCAGCAGCTTGGGGCAGTACAGCAATCAGCCCCAGCATTTT.

The chain links TRBV5-4 to TRBJ1-1; tentative D call: TRBD1 (5 bases). The length of the CDR3 is 14 residues. Trimming took 4 bases from V and 4 from J, leaving 14 bases between them. Germline V CDR1 and CDR2: SGHNT, YYREEE (reference sequence). CDR3 nucleotides: TGTGCCAGCAGCGTAGGGGTTTGGGGCACTGAAGCTTTCTTT. Translating it yields CASSVGVWGTEAFF.

The chain joins TRBV7-8 to TRBJ2-5, with TRBD2 identical over 11 bases. The CDR3 totals 19 residues. Germline V gene lookup returns CDR1 SGHVS and CDR2 FQNEAQ. V shed 4 bases, J shed 4 bases, and the junction held 17 bases outside the gene matches. CDR3 in DNA: TGTGCCAGCAGCTCCCTTGCGGGCCTAACTAGCGGGGGTCGAGAGACCCAGTACTTC. Translated, it gives CASSSLAGLTSGGRETQYF.

The chain is built from TRBV7-8 and TRBJ2-3, with unresolved D. CDR3 size: 14 residues. CDR1 is SGHVS, CDR2 FQNEAQ, per germline. Trimming pared 0 bases from V and 3 bases from J, leaving 7 bases between. The DNA for the CDR3 is TGTGCCAGCAGCTTAGCGTCCAGAACAGATACGCAGTATTTT. Protein product: CASSLASRTDTQYF.

V gene TRBV5-1 combines with J gene TRBJ2-1; D unresolved. The germline CDR1 and CDR2 sequences are SGHRS and YFSETQ. Deletions cut 7 bases from V and 0 bases from J, with 5 bases between. CDR3 length: 12 amino acids. CDR3 protein: CASQRSYNEQFF. The CDR3 nucleotides are TGCGCCAGCCAGCGCTCCTACAATGAGCAGTTCTTC.

The CDR3 nucleotides are TGCAGCGTTGAAGCTTCCCGGGGTACAGCTTTCTTT. Amino acid sequence: CSVEASRGTAFF. The V gene is TRBV29-1, the J gene TRBJ1-1, with D unresolved. The CDR3 covers 12 residues. Germline-derived CDR1 and CDR2 are SQVTM and ANQGSEA. V was pared by 1 base and J by 10 bases, with 13 bases between.

This clone occurred a few times. CDR3 coding DNA: TGTGCCAGTAGTAAAGGACAAAATGTCGATGAGCAGTTCTTC. This sequence encodes CASSKGQNVDEQFF. The chain carries TRBV19 and TRBJ2-1; tentatively, D is TRBD1 (5 bases). V was pared by 4 bases and J by 8 bases, with 15 bases between. Germline V gives CDR1 LNHDA, CDR2 SQIVND (reference sequence). The CDR3 is made up of 14 amino acids.

The chain recombines TRBV5-6 with TRBJ2-6; 8 bases map to TRBD1. In germline, CDR1 is SGHDT, CDR2 YYEEEE. V lost 0 bases and J lost 0; bases outside the gene matches: 8. CDR3 length equals 19 residues. The chain's CDR3 is CASSLDGSGGYSGANVLTF. The CDR3 coding sequence is TGTGCCAGCAGCTTGGACGGGTCAGGGGGCTACTCTGGGGCCAACGTCCTGACTTTC. Filled out from reference TRBV5-6 and TRBJ2-6, the complete variable domain reads DAGVTQSPTHLIKTRGQQVTLRCSPKSGHDTVSWYQQALGQGPQFIFQYYEEEERQRGNFPDRFSGHQFPNYSSELNVNALLLGDSALYLCASSLDGSGGYSGANVLTFGAGSRLTVL.

The chain couples TRBV7-2 to TRBJ2-7; TRBD1 matches 7 bases. The germline V gene encodes CDR1 SGHTA and CDR2 FQGNSA. V lost 4 bases, J lost 0 bases, and 9 bases stayed unmatched. CDR3 size: 16 residues. CDR3: CASSYYGTVSSYEQYF. The CDR3 DNA sequence: TGTGCCAGCAGCTATTACGGGACAGTGAGCTCCTACGAGCAGTACTTC.

The V gene is TRBV29-1, the J gene TRBJ2-1; 11 nucleotides match TRBD1. This CDR3 has 18 residues. V trimming: 1 base; J trimming: 7 bases; junction bases outside the gene matches: 15. Germline CDR1 SQVTM, CDR2 ANQGSEA. The CDR3 reads CSVEVAQIGTGGRNEQFF. The CDR3 DNA follows: TGCAGCGTTGAAGTCGCACAGATCGGGACAGGGGGAAGGAATGAGCAGTTCTTC.

The V gene is TRBV5-1, the J gene TRBJ2-2, with D perhaps matching TRBD1 (5 bases). The germline V and J ends were trimmed by 4 bases and 7 bases, with 11 bases remaining between them. CDR3 length: 13 amino acids. From germline, CDR1 is SGHRS and CDR2 YFSETQ. The CDR3 nucleotides are TGCGCCAGCAGCAAAGACAGCCTCGGGGAGCTGTTTTTT. It encodes CASSKDSLGELFF.

In its sample, this clone was seen once. V usage is TRBV6-5 and J usage is TRBJ1-4; no definite D call. Per the germline V gene, CDR1 is MNHEY and CDR2 is SVGAGI. V lost 0 bases and J 3 bases, leaving 8 bases between the germline ends. The CDR3 loop spans 15 amino acids. The CDR3 sequence is CASSYSSGPNEKLFF. CDR3 bases: TGTGCCAGCAGTTACTCGTCGGGTCCTAATGAAAAACTGTTTTTT.

This chain links TRBV11-3 with TRBJ2-3; D remains ambiguous. This CDR3 comprises 13 residues. V shed 0 bases and J shed 7 bases, with 8 bases lying between them. Germline V CDR1 and CDR2: SGHNT, YENEEA. In DNA form, the CDR3 reads TGTGCCAGCAGCTTAGAGGAGCAATATACGCAGTATTTT. This translates into CASSLEEQYTQYF.

This chain links TRBV4-2 with TRBJ1-3; maybe TRBD1 (6 bases). There are 16 residues in the CDR3. Germline V gene sequence: CDR1 LGHNA, CDR2 YNFKEQ. The germline V and J ends were trimmed by 2 bases and 4 bases, with 15 bases remaining between them. The CDR3 region is CASSQLAGAAGNTIYF. DNA for the CDR3: TGTGCCAGCAGCCAACTCGCAGGGGCCGCAGGAAACACCATATATTTT.